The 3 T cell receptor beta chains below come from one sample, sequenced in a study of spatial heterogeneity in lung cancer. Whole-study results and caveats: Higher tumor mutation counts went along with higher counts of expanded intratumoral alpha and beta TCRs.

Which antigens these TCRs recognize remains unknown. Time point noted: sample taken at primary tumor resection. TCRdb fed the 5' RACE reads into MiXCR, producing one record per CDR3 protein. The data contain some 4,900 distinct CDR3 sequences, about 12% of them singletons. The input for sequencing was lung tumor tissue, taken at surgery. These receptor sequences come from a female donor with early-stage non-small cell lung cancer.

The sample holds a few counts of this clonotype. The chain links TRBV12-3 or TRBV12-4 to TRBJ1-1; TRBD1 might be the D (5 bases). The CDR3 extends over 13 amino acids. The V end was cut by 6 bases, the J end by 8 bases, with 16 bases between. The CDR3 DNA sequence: TGTGCCAGCAGCCCCCGGGGGGGAGTAGAAGCTTTCTTT. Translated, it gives CASSPRGGVEAFF.

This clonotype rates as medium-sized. CDR3 residues: CASSLDLGTAEAFF. CDR3 nucleotide sequence: TGTGCCAGCAGCTTAGACCTGGGGACAGCTGAAGCTTTCTTT. This chain connects TRBV11-2 to TRBJ1-1; 7 bases agree with TRBD1. Germline V lookup: CDR1 SGHAT, CDR2 FQNNGV. The ends lost 0 bases at V and 6 bases at J; junction bases unmatched: 4. The CDR3 length is 14 residues. The complete variable domain, with remaining parts taken from reference TRBV11-2 and TRBJ1-1, reads EAGVAQSPRYKIIEKRQSVAFWCNPISGHATLYWYQQILGQGPKLLIQFQNNGVVDDSQLPKDRFSAERLKGVDSTLKIQPAKLEDSAVYLCASSLDLGTAEAFFGQGTRLTVV.

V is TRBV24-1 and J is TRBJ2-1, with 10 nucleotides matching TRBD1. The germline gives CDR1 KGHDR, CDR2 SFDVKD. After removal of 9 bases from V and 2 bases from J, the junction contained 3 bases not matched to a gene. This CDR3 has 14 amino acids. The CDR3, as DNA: TGTGCCACCTCCGGGACAGGGGCCTACAATGAGCAGTTCTTC. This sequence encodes CATSGTGAYNEQFF.